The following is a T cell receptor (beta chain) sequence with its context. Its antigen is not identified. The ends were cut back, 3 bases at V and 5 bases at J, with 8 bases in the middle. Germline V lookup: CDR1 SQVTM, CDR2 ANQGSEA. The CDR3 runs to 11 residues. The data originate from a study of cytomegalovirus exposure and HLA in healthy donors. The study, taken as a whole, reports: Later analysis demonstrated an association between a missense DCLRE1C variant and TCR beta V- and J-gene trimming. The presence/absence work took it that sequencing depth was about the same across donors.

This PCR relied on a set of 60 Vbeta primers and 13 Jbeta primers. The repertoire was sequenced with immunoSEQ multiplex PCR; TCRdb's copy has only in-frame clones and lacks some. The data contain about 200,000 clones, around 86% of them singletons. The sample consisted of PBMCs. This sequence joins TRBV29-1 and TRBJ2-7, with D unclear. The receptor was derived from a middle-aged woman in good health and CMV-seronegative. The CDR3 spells CSVEKEHEQYF. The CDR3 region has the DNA TGCAGCGTTGAGAAGGAGCACGAGCAGTACTTC.